This T cell receptor (beta chain) emerged from a study of CD8 T cells in Susac syndrome. This CDR3 has 17 amino acids. Germline CDR1 LGHNA, CDR2 YSLEER. V shed 0 bases and J 3 bases; nucleotides not matched to a gene: 8. The RNA input was about 0.45 to 1 ug, and it was reverse transcribed with random hexamers. TCR beta CDR3 was amplified by immunoSEQ covering 54 Vbeta and 13 Jbeta. Using its own MiXCR run on the immunoSEQ multiplex PCR reads, TCRdb lists one record per CDR3 protein. The table includes some 150,000 distinct CDR3 sequences, approximately 96% detected once. Sequencing was performed on CD4+ T cells from PBMCs. The rearrangement uses TRBV4-3 and TRBJ2-1; 7 nucleotides align to TRBD1. The TCR was taken from a human donor with Susac syndrome. CDR3 in amino acids: CASSQDARQGFYNEQFF. The CDR3 region has the DNA TGCGCCAGCAGCCAAGATGCCCGACAGGGATTCTACAATGAGCAGTTCTTC.